This T cell receptor beta chain was captured by sequencing in a study of cytomegalovirus exposure and HLA in healthy donors. General study points: Later, TCR association rates were found to vary by HLA locus, highest for DRB1 and lowest for HLA-C. Most of the CMV-associated TCR beta chains (in a later analysis) appeared to be HLA-restricted.

With 2 bases removed from V and 0 bases from J, the gap between germline ends came to 5 bases. The CDR3 runs to 13 residues. The germline gives CDR1 GTSNPN, CDR2 SVGIG (reference sequence). The primer mix had 60 Vbeta and 13 Jbeta primers. TCRdb's copy holds only in-frame clones and misses some; the assay was immunoSEQ multiplex PCR. The repertoire includes around 150,000 clones, 65% to 85% of them detected once, and 3.5% to 5.5% sits in the top ten. To note about this clone: Its cognate antigen is unknown.

Unrecorded immune exposure was likely among donors, who were nominally healthy when sampled. The TCR sequence derives from a woman aged 40 to 50 in good health and CMV-seropositive. The specimen sequenced was PBMCs. The rearrangement uses TRBV30 and TRBJ1-5, with D unclear. CDR3 in amino acids: CAWSPHSNQPQHF. DNA of the CDR3: TGTGCCTGGAGTCCCCATAGCAATCAGCCCCAGCATTTT.